The 21 T cell receptor beta chains below all came from one sample that was sequenced in a study of shared clonotypes between healthy human individuals. Clones were sequenced by immunoSEQ multiplex PCR, and TCRdb holds only the in-frame ones, with some missing. Among nearly 2 million clones listed, about 95% were seen once. Positive CCR7 selection of CD45RO-negative cells yielded the naive CD8 cells, and terminally differentiated effector memory CD45RA+ cells were excluded. Sequenced: naive CD8+ T cells sorted from blood. The receptors shown here come from a man between 18 and 35 years old in good health.

This clone was seen only once. The chain has TRBV6-6 and TRBJ2-1, with TRBD2 matching 9 bases. Germline V gives CDR1 MNHNY, CDR2 SVGAGI (reference sequence). The CDR3 has 16 residues. With 2 bases clipped from V and 7 bases from J, the junction kept 9 bases outside the gene matches. The CDR3 DNA reads as TGTGCCAGCAGTTACCATCTAGCGGGACAAGAAAATGAGCAGTTCTTC. Protein product: CASSYHLAGQENEQFF.

This clone was detected a few times. The sample has other DNA sequences that encode this CDR3 too. This rearrangement joins TRBV7-9 to TRBJ2-5; D gene unclear. Trimming took off 4 bases at V and 2 bases at J, with 2 bases between the two ends. The germline V gene has CDR1 SEHNR and CDR2 FQNEAQ (reference sequence). CDR3 size: 11 residues. The CDR3 coding sequence is TGTGCCAGCAGCTCACAAGAGACCCAGTACTTC. Protein sequence: CASSSQETQYF.

This clone was seen just once. V usage is TRBV5-8 and J usage is TRBJ1-6, with a possible D match to TRBD1 (5 bases). CDR1 and CDR2 (germline): SGHTS, YDEGEE. The length of the CDR3 is 15 residues. Trimming removed 4 bases from V and 8 bases from J, with 16 bases in between. The CDR3 reads CASSLTAGEYSPLHF. For the CDR3, the DNA is TGTGCCAGCAGCCTCACAGCGGGGGAATATTCACCCCTCCACTTT.

The CDR3 sequence is CASSLGGEGAYYGYTF. In DNA, the CDR3 is TGTGCCAGCAGCTTAGGTGGCGAGGGGGCCTACTATGGCTACACCTTC. The V and J genes are TRBV13 and TRBJ1-2; 7 nucleotides align to TRBD1. This CDR3 contains 16 residues. V was clipped by 0 bases and J by 3 bases; unmatched bases: 7. Germline V gene sequence: CDR1 PRHDT, CDR2 FYEKMQ (reference sequence). The full variable domain, completed using reference TRBV13 and TRBJ1-2, is AAGVIQSPRHLIKEKRETATLKCYPIPRHDTVYWYQQGPGQDPQFLISFYEKMQSDKGSIPDRFSAQQFSDYHSELNMSSLELGDSALYFCASSLGGEGAYYGYTFGSGTRLTVV.

The chain carries TRBV7-9 and TRBJ2-7; D assignment may be TRBD1 or TRBD2 (5 bases each). CDR3 length: 16 residues. The V gene's germline CDR1 is SEHNR and CDR2 FQNEAQ (reference sequence). Between the trimmed V and J ends, which lost 1 base and 0 bases, there was a span of 13 bases. CDR3 protein: CASSLVGATNSYEQYF. The CDR3 coding sequence is TGTGCCAGCAGCTTAGTAGGGGCGACTAACTCCTACGAGCAGTACTTC.

The chain joins TRBV27 to TRBJ2-1, with a tentative D call TRBD2 (5 bases). The CDR3 has 15 residues. The V end lost 3 bases, the J end lost 0 bases, and 9 bases lay between the germline ends. Germline CDR1 is MNHEY and CDR2 is SMNVEV (reference sequence). In DNA form, the CDR3 reads TGTGCCAGCAGTTTCGGGGTGGGCTCCTACAATGAGCAGTTCTTC. It is translated as CASSFGVGSYNEQFF.

The rearrangement uses TRBV9 and TRBJ1-6; D remains ambiguous. The CDR3 runs to 18 residues. CDR1 and CDR2 (germline): SGDLS, YYNGEE. Trimming removed 4 bases at V and 0 bases at J, with 17 bases between. CDR3: CASSPSDVSSSYNSPLHF. Here the CDR3 DNA reads TGTGCCAGCAGCCCCTCCGATGTCTCAAGCTCCTATAATTCACCCCTCCACTTT.

This rearrangement joins TRBV4-1 to TRBJ1-1; D gene uncertain. The germline V gene has CDR1 MGHRA and CDR2 YSYEKL. The CDR3 runs 14 residues. The V end was cut by 0 bases, the J end by 7 bases, with 12 bases between. CDR3: CASSQDLRSGEAFF. The CDR3 DNA sequence: TGCGCCAGCAGCCAAGACCTCAGGAGCGGTGAAGCTTTCTTT.

Regarding this clone: Other DNA sequences in the sample encode the same CDR3. The chain uses TRBV27 and TRBJ1-5; D may be TRBD1 (6 bases). In germline, CDR1 is MNHEY, CDR2 SMNVEV (reference sequence). The V end lost 4 bases, the J end lost 1 base, and 8 bases lay between the germline ends. This CDR3 is 14 amino acids long. In DNA, the CDR3 is TGTGCCAGCAGTTATACAGGGAGCAATCAGCCCCAGCATTTT. Translation: CASSYTGSNQPQHF.

Worth noting for this clone: The same CDR3 can be traced to other DNA sequences in this sample. The chain uses TRBV4-1 and TRBJ2-7; TRBD1 might be the D (5 bases). Germline loops: CDR1 MGHRA, CDR2 YSYEKL. With 2 bases removed from V and 2 bases from J, the gap between germline ends came to 10 bases. The CDR3 sequence is 14 residues long. This CDR3 is CASSQKQVTYEQYF. The DNA of the CDR3 is TGCGCCAGCAGCCAAAAACAGGTAACCTACGAGCAGTACTTC.

The chain uses TRBV9 and TRBJ2-5; 14 nucleotides agree with TRBD2. The CDR3 length is 17 residues. V lost 3 bases and J lost 5; bases outside the gene matches: 9. Germline assignment: CDR1 SGDLS and CDR2 YYNGEE. CDR3 sequence: CASSDTVTSGGVETQYF. The CDR3 region has the DNA TGTGCCAGCAGCGATACAGTGACTAGCGGGGGGGTGGAGACCCAGTACTTC.

The rearrangement uses TRBV27 and TRBJ2-7, with 13 bases fitting TRBD2. The CDR3 totals 15 residues. The V gene's germline CDR1 is MNHEY and CDR2 SMNVEV (reference sequence). The junction had 2 bases not matched to a gene; V was cut back by 6 bases and J by 0 bases. CDR3 nucleotide sequence: TGTGCCAGCAGCGGACTAGCGGGGGCCTCCTACGAGCAGTACTTC. As protein: CASSGLAGASYEQYF.

This chain connects TRBV2 to TRBJ2-2; no definite D call. V gave up 4 bases and J gave up 8 bases, with 5 bases separating them. The CDR3 spans 11 residues. CDR1 is SNHLY, CDR2 FYNNEI, per germline. The CDR3 region is CASSARGELFF. The CDR3 DNA reads TGTGCCAGCAGTGCTCGAGGGGAGCTGTTTTTT.

The sample holds one count of this clone. This chain links TRBV27 with TRBJ2-3, with a possible D match to TRBD2 (6 bases). Trimming removed 7 bases at V and 6 bases at J, with 14 bases between. The CDR3 has 13 residues. CDR1 and CDR2 (germline): MNHEY, SMNVEV (reference sequence). The CDR3 coding sequence is TGTGCCAGCACCCAGACTAGTTTCGATACGCAGTATTTT. Translated, it gives CASTQTSFDTQYF.

The rearrangement links TRBV5-6 to TRBJ1-1; D ambiguous. The CDR3 is 15 residues long. V was pared by 1 base and J by 1 base, with 11 bases between. CDR1 is SGHDT, CDR2 YYEEEE, per germline. The CDR3 loop is CASSLLGRGNTEAFF. The DNA for the CDR3 is TGTGCCAGCAGCTTGTTAGGGAGAGGGAACACTGAAGCTTTCTTT.

The CDR3 loop reads CASSVSSGSETQYF. DNA of the CDR3: TGTGCCAGCAGTGTGTCTAGCGGGAGTGAGACCCAGTACTTC. The chain employs TRBV2 and TRBJ2-5; 10 positions agree with TRBD2. CDR3 length: 14 amino acids. Trimming removed 4 bases from V and 5 bases from J; junction bases left unmatched: 4. CDR1 is SNHLY, CDR2 FYNNEI, per germline.

The chain combines TRBV7-9 with TRBJ2-7, with 9 bases that match TRBD1. Looked up from germline, CDR1 is SEHNR and CDR2 is FQNEAQ (reference sequence). The CDR3 loop spans 16 amino acids. V shed 2 bases, J shed 2 bases, and the junction held 7 bases outside the gene matches. The CDR3 loop reads CASSLLGQGFTYEQYF. Here the CDR3 DNA reads TGTGCCAGCAGCTTATTGGGACAGGGCTTTACCTACGAGCAGTACTTC.

This chain links TRBV7-2 with TRBJ2-5; D ambiguous. CDR3 length: 14 residues. Germline assignment: CDR1 SGHTA and CDR2 FQGNSA. The V end was cut by 5 bases, the J end by 5 bases, with 15 bases between. In nucleotides, the CDR3 is TGTGCCAGCAGCAAAACTTTTGAAAGGGAGACCCAGTACTTC. Residues: CASSKTFERETQYF.

The chain combines TRBV30 with TRBJ2-1, with TRBD1 identical over 9 bases. The germline CDR1 and CDR2 sequences are GTSNPN and SVGIG (reference sequence). This CDR3 spans 15 amino acids. With 3 bases clipped from V and 7 bases from J, the junction kept 10 bases outside the gene matches. The CDR3: CAWRSGTGSRNEQFF. The CDR3 DNA reads as TGTGCCTGGAGGTCCGGGACAGGGTCAAGGAATGAGCAGTTCTTC.

The CDR3, as DNA: TGTGCCAGCAGCTTACTGGGACAGGGGGTTGAGACCCAGTACTTC. Its protein is CASSLLGQGVETQYF. V and J are TRBV7-9 and TRBJ2-5; 11 nucleotides line up with TRBD1. The length of the CDR3 is 15 residues. Germline CDR1 SEHNR, CDR2 FQNEAQ (reference sequence). Losses at the gene ends were 2 bases for V and 5 bases for J; bases not matched to a gene: 4. The entire variable domain, with the rest obtained from reference TRBV7-9 and TRBJ2-5, is as follows: DTGVSQNPRHKITKRGQNVTFRCDPISEHNRLYWYRQTLGQGPEFLTYFQNEAQLEKSRLLSDRFSAERPKGSFSTLEIQRTEQGDSAMYLCASSLLGQGVETQYFGPGTRLLVL.

Details on this clone: This same CDR3 is encoded by further DNA sequences in the sample. This rearrangement joins TRBV27 to TRBJ2-2; D remains ambiguous. CDR3 length: 12 residues. Trimming removed 5 bases at V and 5 bases at J, with 6 bases between. Germline V lookup: CDR1 MNHEY, CDR2 SMNVEV (reference sequence). The CDR3 loop is CASSPLTGELFF. In DNA form, the CDR3 reads TGTGCCAGCAGTCCACTAACCGGGGAGCTGTTTTTT.